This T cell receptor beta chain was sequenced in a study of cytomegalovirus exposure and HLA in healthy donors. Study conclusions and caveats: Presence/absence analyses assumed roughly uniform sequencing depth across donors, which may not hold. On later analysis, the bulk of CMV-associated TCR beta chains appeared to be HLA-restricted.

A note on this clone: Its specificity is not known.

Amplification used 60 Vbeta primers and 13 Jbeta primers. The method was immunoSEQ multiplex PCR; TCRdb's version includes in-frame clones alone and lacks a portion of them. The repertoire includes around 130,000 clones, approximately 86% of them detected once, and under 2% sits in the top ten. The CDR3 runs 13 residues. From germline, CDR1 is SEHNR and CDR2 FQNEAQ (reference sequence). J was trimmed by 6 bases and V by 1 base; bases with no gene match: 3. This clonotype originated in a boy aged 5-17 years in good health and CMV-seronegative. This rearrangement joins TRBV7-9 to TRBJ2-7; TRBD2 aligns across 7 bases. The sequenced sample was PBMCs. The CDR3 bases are TGTGCCAGCAGCTTAGTATCGGGAGGCGAGCAGTACTTC. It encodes CASSLVSGGEQYF.